The rows below give T cell receptor beta chains drawn from one sample of a study of blood T cell repertoires in COVID-19. Sequencing used immunoSEQ multiplex PCR; TCRdb keeps in-frame clones, though not all of them. The table includes some 45,000 clones, approximately 80% detected once. The sequenced sample was peripheral blood. Source of these receptors: a man aged 60 to 75 with acute or convalescent COVID-19. The conserved cysteine and the conserved F or W are not part of the CDR3 here.

CDR3 | J | V
ASSHGLRPTQY | TRBJ2-5 | TRBV12-3/TRBV12-4
ASSSPSGIQLDEQF | TRBJ2-1 | TRBV12-1
ASSQEGLDILYEQY | TRBJ2-7 | TRBV4-1
ASSIGGFTEAF | TRBJ1-1 | TRBV19
ASSLRPGLAGGRNEQF | TRBJ2-1 | TRBV5-1
ASSQPGQLNTGELF | TRBJ2-2 | TRBV3-1/TRBV3-2
ASSPRTEGKLF | TRBJ1-4 | TRBV14
ASSLHGTGGTEAF | TRBJ1-1 | TRBV11-2
ASSSDSSGNTIY | TRBJ1-3 | TRBV27
ATGQGYNEQF | TRBJ2-1 | TRBV12-3/TRBV12-4